Each of the 3 T cell receptor beta chains below was sequenced from the same sample in a study of beta chain features in type 1 diabetes. The isolated RNA, all of it, was reverse transcribed, so expressed TCRB transcripts were what got sequenced. Libraries were prepared by immunoSEQ multiplex PCR; TCRdb keeps only in-frame clonotypes and omits some of them. The table has 300,000 to 400,000 clones, over 8.5% seen once. General study results and limits: Shorter TCRB CDR3s, moderately but significantly so, were found in Type 1 diabetes patients in all four CD4+ subsets.

These receptors have no known antigen. The sample taken for sequencing was central memory CD4+ T cells from blood. These receptors came from a man younger than 45 with type 1 diabetes.

This clone appeared a few times. The rearrangement links TRBV10-3 to TRBJ2-1, with D possibly matching TRBD1 (6 bases). Deletions cut 7 bases from V and 0 bases from J, with 10 bases between. The germline V gene has CDR1 ENHRY and CDR2 SYGVKD. CDR3 length equals 14 residues. CDR3 bases: TGTGCCATCAAACAGGGAAGCTCCTACAATGAGCAGTTCTTC. It translates to CAIKQGSSYNEQFF.

Here the CDR3 reads CSVVLTSFLGGANVLTF. In nucleotides, the CDR3 is TGCAGCGTTGTCCTCACCTCATTCTTAGGTGGGGCCAACGTCCTGACTTTC. The chain recombines TRBV29-1 with TRBJ2-6; D is unresolved. With 4 bases removed from V and 3 bases from J, the gap between germline ends came to 19 bases. This CDR3 has 17 residues. Germline CDR1 is SQVTM and CDR2 is ANQGSEA.

This clone was recorded a few times. The V and J genes are TRBV2 and TRBJ2-3; no definite D call. Trimming left V 8 bases short and J 4 bases short, with 7 bases between. CDR3 length: 11 residues. From germline, CDR1 is SNHLY and CDR2 FYNNEI. The CDR3 DNA follows: TGTGCCAGCGTTTACGCAGATACGCAGTATTTT. This gives the protein CASVYADTQYF. Combining the CDR3 with reference TRBV2 and TRBJ2-3 gives the whole variable domain EPEVTQTPSHQVTQMGQEVILRCVPISNHLYFYWYRQILGQKVEFLVSFYNNEISEKSEIFDDQFSVERPDGSNFTLKIRSTKLEDSAMYFCASVYADTQYFGPGTRLTVL.